This T cell receptor (beta chain) was recorded in a study of blood T cell repertoires in COVID-19. Sequenced by immunoSEQ multiplex PCR; TCRdb stores in-frame clones only, minus some. The data contain about 49,000 clones, 75% to 80% of them singletons. This CDR3 region has 16 residues. Germline CDR1 SGHNT, CDR2 YYREEE (reference sequence). J lost 4 bases, V lost 4 bases, and 10 bases had no gene match. This chain connects TRBV5-4 to TRBJ2-1; 8 bases are a match to TRBD2. The sequence was collected from a man in his 70s with active or convalescent COVID-19. Material: peripheral blood. CDR3 nucleotide sequence: TGTGCCAGCAGCGCCAGTGGCGGGGGGACGTACAATGAGCAGTTCTTC. This sequence encodes CASSASGGGTYNEQFF.